The 10 T cell receptor beta chains below were found in one sample sequenced in a study of T cell responses to AZD1222 COVID-19 vaccine. Only in-frame clones appear in the TCRdb table, and some are missing; sequencing was by immunoSEQ multiplex PCR. Counted here are 150,000 to 250,000 clones, approximately 90% occurring once; the ten biggest clones make up 3% to 4%. Sequencing used peripheral blood, obtained 28 days after the second AZD1222 dose. The receptors here all came from an adult who received the AZD1222 COVID-19 vaccine.

This chain connects TRBV7-8 to TRBJ2-7; D uncertain. From germline, CDR1 is SGHVS and CDR2 FQNEAQ. CDR3 length: 14 residues. Trimming took off 1 base at V and 2 bases at J, with 9 bases between the two ends. The CDR3 reads CASSLGDPTYEQYF. CDR3 DNA: TGTGCCAGCAGCTTAGGCGACCCGACCTACGAGCAGTACTTC.

This clone has a single count. J is TRBJ1-1 and V is TRBV7-9; D remains unclear. The CDR3 contains 13 residues. In germline, CDR1 is SEHNR, CDR2 FQNEAQ (reference sequence). V was cut by 5 bases and J by 0 bases, with 7 bases left in between. Here the CDR3 DNA reads TGTGCCAGCAGCGCCCAAATGAACACTGAAGCTTTCTTT. Translation: CASSAQMNTEAFF.

DNA of the CDR3: TGTGCCAGCAGTGGAAGCGTACCAATGAAAGTGCAGTTCTTC. This sequence encodes CASSGSVPMKVQFF. This rearrangement joins TRBV2 to TRBJ2-1; unclear D gene. Germline CDR1 reads SNHLY; CDR2 reads FYNNEI. This CDR3 has 14 residues. Trimming pared 4 bases from V and 12 bases from J, leaving 19 bases between.

V and J are TRBV28 and TRBJ2-1; 7 bases are a match to TRBD2. Germline V CDR1 and CDR2: MDHEN, SYDVKM. V was pared by 6 bases and J by 0 bases, with 2 bases of the junction left unmatched. The CDR3 consists of 14 residues. The CDR3 DNA sequence: TGTGCCAGCAGACGGACTAGCTCCTACAATGAGCAGTTCTTC. Its translation is CASRRTSSYNEQFF.

V and J are TRBV5-1 and TRBJ1-1; D is ambiguous. The germline V and J ends were trimmed by 4 bases and 5 bases, with 15 bases remaining between them. Germline assignment: CDR1 SGHRS and CDR2 YFSETQ. The CDR3 has 14 residues. This chain's CDR3 is CASSAVLGGTEAFF. DNA for the CDR3: TGCGCCAGCAGCGCCGTGCTGGGAGGGACTGAAGCTTTCTTT.

The CDR3 DNA follows: TGCGCCAGCAGCCAAGATGGACTAGCGGGATCTCGGCGTGAGCAGTTCTTC. It encodes CASSQDGLAGSRREQFF. This chain joins TRBV4-3 and TRBJ2-1; 12 nucleotides agree with TRBD2. This CDR3 region has 17 residues. The ends lost 0 bases at V and 9 bases at J; junction bases unmatched: 9. The germline gives CDR1 LGHNA, CDR2 YSLEER.

The chain employs TRBV11-1 and TRBJ2-2; 8 nucleotides line up with TRBD2. This CDR3 has 15 amino acids. Germline CDR1 reads SGHAT; CDR2 reads FQDESV (reference sequence). V trimming: 4 bases; J trimming: 0 bases; junction bases outside the gene matches: 1. This chain's CDR3 is CASSWRGANTGELFF. DNA of the CDR3: TGTGCCAGCAGCTGGCGGGGGGCGAACACCGGGGAGCTGTTTTTT.

This chain links TRBV2 with TRBJ1-5, with D possibly matching TRBD1 (6 bases). Per germline, CDR1 SNHLY and CDR2 FYNNEI. Trimming took 8 bases from V and 3 from J, leaving 11 bases between them. CDR3 length equals 13 residues. DNA of the CDR3: TGTGCCAGCTACAGGGCACTCAATCAGCCCCAGCATTTT. Protein sequence: CASYRALNQPQHF. Full variable domain (remainder filled in from reference TRBV2 and TRBJ1-5): EPEVTQTPSHQVTQMGQEVILRCVPISNHLYFYWYRQILGQKVEFLVSFYNNEISEKSEIFDDQFSVERPDGSNFTLKIRSTKLEDSAMYFCASYRALNQPQHFGDGTRLSIL.

This clone has more than one count but fewer than ten. The J gene is TRBJ2-1, the V gene TRBV4-1; 14 bases map to TRBD2. The CDR3 totals 16 residues. V lost 4 bases and J lost 7; bases outside the gene matches: 6. Looked up from germline, CDR1 is MGHRA and CDR2 is YSYEKL. CDR3 loop: CASSRGGLAGANEQFF. The CDR3 DNA is TGCGCCAGCAGCCGTGGGGGACTAGCGGGAGCAAATGAGCAGTTCTTC.

About this clone: The same CDR3 is also encoded by other DNA sequences in this sample. CDR3 amino acids: CAWSVGGGQPQHF. The CDR3 DNA is TGTGCCTGGAGTGTGGGGGGAGGACAGCCCCAGCATTTT. The chain is built from TRBV30 and TRBJ1-5, with D possibly being TRBD1 (5 bases). V lost 0 bases to trimming and J lost 7 bases, with 10 bases between them. The CDR3 runs 13 residues. Germline CDR1 GTSNPN, CDR2 SVGIG (reference sequence). Using reference TRBV30 and TRBJ1-5 for the parts outside the CDR3, the full variable domain is SQTIHQWPATLVQPVGSPLSLECTVEGTSNPNLYWYRQAAGRGLQLLFYSVGIGQISSEVPQNLSASRPQDRQFILSSKKLLLSDSGFYLCAWSVGGGQPQHFGDGTRLSIL.